The 6 T cell receptor beta chains in this list originate from one sample, sequenced in a study of cytomegalovirus exposure and HLA in healthy donors. 13 Jbeta primers and 60 Vbeta primers were used for the PCR. Produced via immunoSEQ multiplex PCR; TCRdb's table is partial and in-frame only. The data contain some 180,000 clones, roughly 80% of them seen just once; the ten biggest clones take up about 3%. Sequencing was performed on PBMCs. The receptors were gathered from a female donor in good health and CMV-seronegative.

This clone came up a few times. The chain uses TRBV10-3 and TRBJ2-5, with D unresolved. Trimming took 0 bases from V and 2 from J, leaving 7 bases between them. This CDR3 comprises 14 residues. Germline loops: CDR1 ENHRY, CDR2 SYGVKD. CDR3 DNA sequence: TGTGCCATCAGTGAGTCTGGCAGTCAAGAGACCCAGTACTTC. This sequence encodes CAISESGSQETQYF.

J is TRBJ2-4 and V is TRBV11-2, with a weak D call TRBD2 (6 bases). This CDR3 has 16 amino acids. The V end lost 5 bases, the J end lost 6 bases, and 20 bases lay between the germline ends. The V gene's germline CDR1 is SGHAT and CDR2 FQNNGV. In DNA form, the CDR3 reads TGTGCCAGCAGCGTCCTGGGGGGAGTTATGGGAAACATTCAGTACTTC. This translates into CASSVLGGVMGNIQYF.

The chain combines TRBV2 with TRBJ2-1; possible D gene TRBD1, 7 bases. V was pared by 5 bases and J by 12 bases, with 14 bases between. The germline V gene encodes CDR1 SNHLY and CDR2 FYNNEI. The CDR3 is 12 residues long. CDR3 bases: TGTGCCAGCAGTTCGACAGGGACTCCGCAGTTCTTC. Translating it yields CASSSTGTPQFF.

The CDR3, as DNA: TGTGCCAGCAACGGAGACAGGTTTTACAATGAGCAGTTCTTC. It codes for CASNGDRFYNEQFF. V gene TRBV5-4 combines with J gene TRBJ2-1; a possible D gene is TRBD1 (6 bases). V lost 6 bases, J lost 4 bases, and 14 bases lay in between. The CDR3 length is 14 residues. Looked up from germline, CDR1 is SGHNT and CDR2 is YYREEE (reference sequence).

This chain uses TRBV7-8 with TRBJ2-3; D is unclear. The germline gives CDR1 SGHVS, CDR2 FQNEAQ. The V gene lost 5 bases and the J gene lost 6 bases, with 15 bases spanning the gap. The CDR3 has 14 residues. DNA of the CDR3: TGTGCCAGCAGCCAGTTGGCTCGTACCGATACGCAGTATTTT. It is translated as CASSQLARTDTQYF.

The chain employs TRBV7-9 and TRBJ2-7; D is perhaps TRBD1 (5 bases). The V gene lost 5 bases and the J gene lost 2 bases, with 13 bases spanning the gap. Germline CDR1 reads SEHNR; CDR2 reads FQNEAQ (reference sequence). The CDR3 sequence is 14 residues long. This chain's CDR3 is CASSVRDPPYEQYF. The CDR3 DNA reads as TGTGCCAGCAGCGTCAGGGATCCCCCCTACGAGCAGTACTTC.